This T cell receptor (beta chain) is from a study of cytomegalovirus exposure and HLA in healthy donors. In the PCR, 60 Vbeta and 13 Jbeta primers were used. Repertoires were generated with immunoSEQ multiplex PCR, while TCRdb's copy carries only in-frame clones and drops some. The sample holds 110,000 or so clones, 76% seen once. V was clipped by 6 bases and J by 2 bases; unmatched bases: 1. The length of the CDR3 is 14 residues. Germline CDR1 SGHTA, CDR2 FQGNSA. V is TRBV7-2 and J is TRBJ1-5; TRBD1 agrees at 10 bases. The clonotype comes from a man aged 50 to 59 in good health and CMV-seropositive. Sequenced material: PBMCs. CDR3 in amino acids: CASRGTGGNQPQHF. CDR3 nucleotide sequence: TGTGCCAGCAGAGGGACAGGGGGCAATCAGCCCCAGCATTTT.